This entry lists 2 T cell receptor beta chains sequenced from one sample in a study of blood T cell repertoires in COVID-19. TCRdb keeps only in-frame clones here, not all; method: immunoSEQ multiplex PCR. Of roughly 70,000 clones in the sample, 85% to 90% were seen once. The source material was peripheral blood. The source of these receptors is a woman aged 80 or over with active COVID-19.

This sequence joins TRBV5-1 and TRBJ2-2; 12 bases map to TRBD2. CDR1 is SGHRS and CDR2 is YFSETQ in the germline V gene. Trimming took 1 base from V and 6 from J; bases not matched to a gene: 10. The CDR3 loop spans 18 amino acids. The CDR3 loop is CASSLSPLLAGGSGELFF. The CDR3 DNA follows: TGCGCCAGCAGCTTGTCCCCTCTCCTAGCGGGAGGGTCCGGGGAGCTGTTTTTT.

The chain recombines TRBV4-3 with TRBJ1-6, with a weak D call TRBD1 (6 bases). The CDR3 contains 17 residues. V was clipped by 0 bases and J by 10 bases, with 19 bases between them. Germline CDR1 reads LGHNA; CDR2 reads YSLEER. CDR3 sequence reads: CASSQDSGTIKVSPLHF. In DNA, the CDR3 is TGCGCCAGCAGCCAAGATTCAGGGACAATCAAAGTCTCACCCCTCCACTTT.